The next 30 T cell receptor beta chains were all read from a single sample in a study of cytomegalovirus exposure and HLA in healthy donors (dated by TCRdb to about 2017). The method behind the library was the immunoSEQ multiplex PCR assay. For the multiplex PCR, a mixture combining 60 forward primers for TCR Vbeta segments and 13 reverse primers for TCR Jbeta segments was used. In its TCRdb copy, this immuneACCESS table keeps in-frame sequences only and misses some clones. Where compared with another copy, unresolved V genes explain less than half of these, and the others have no known cause. A total of 110,000 or so clones appear in this sample, around 73% of them only once. 5.4% of the sample rests with the top ten. What was sequenced was PBMCs. The receptors shown here come from a young woman in good health and CMV-seropositive.

The CDR3 sequence is CASRKAGEGGSPLHF. The DNA of the CDR3 is TGTGCCAGCAGGAAAGCAGGGGAAGGGGGTTCACCCCTCCACTTT. This rearrangement joins TRBV6-5 to TRBJ1-6, with D possibly matching TRBD1 (6 bases). This CDR3 spans 15 amino acids. In germline, CDR1 is MNHEY, CDR2 SVGAGI. V lost 6 bases and J 9 bases, leaving 18 bases between the germline ends.

This clone showed up just once. The chain employs TRBV5-8 and TRBJ2-7; possible D gene TRBD1, 8 bases. The CDR3 has 16 residues. From germline, CDR1 is SGHTS and CDR2 YDEGEE. Trimming removed 6 bases from V and 1 base from J, with 20 bases in between. The CDR3 nucleotides are TGTGCCAGCAACCGGGGGGATGGGACAGGATCCTACGAGCAGTACTTC. Its protein is CASNRGDGTGSYEQYF.

V usage is TRBV14 and J usage is TRBJ2-7; 14 bases match TRBD2. In germline, CDR1 is SGHDN, CDR2 FVKESK. The junction had 6 bases not matched to a gene; V was cut back by 5 bases and J by 3 bases. This CDR3 is 16 amino acids long. The CDR3: CASSSGLAGAYYEQYF. CDR3 coding DNA: TGTGCCAGCAGCTCGGGACTAGCGGGAGCCTACTACGAGCAGTACTTC.

The chain links TRBV29-1 to TRBJ1-1; maybe TRBD1 (5 bases). The CDR3 spans 15 residues. V lost 4 bases to trimming and J lost 1 base, with 16 bases between them. CDR1 is SQVTM, CDR2 ANQGSEA, per germline. The CDR3 sequence: CSVARSARENTEAFF. DNA for the CDR3: TGCAGCGTTGCGAGGTCCGCCAGGGAGAACACTGAAGCTTTCTTT. Filled out from reference TRBV29-1 and TRBJ1-1, the complete variable domain reads SAVISQKPSRDICQRGTSLTIQCQVDSQVTMMFWYRQQPGQSLTLIATANQGSEATYESGFVIDKFPISRPNLTFSTLTVSNMSPEDSSIYLCSVARSARENTEAFFGQGTRLTVV.

The rearrangement links TRBV7-9 to TRBJ2-1; a weak D match, TRBD2 (5 bases). The V end lost 3 bases, the J end lost 2 bases, and 5 bases lay between the germline ends. The CDR3 totals 13 residues. Germline V CDR1 and CDR2: SEHNR, FQNEAQ (reference sequence). DNA for the CDR3: TGTGCCAGCAGCTTTAGCGCCTACAATGAGCAGTTCTTC. This sequence encodes CASSFSAYNEQFF.

The chain links TRBV30 to TRBJ2-4, with 8 bases matching TRBD2. The CDR3 is 13 residues long. Germline V lookup: CDR1 GTSNPN, CDR2 SVGIG (reference sequence). J lost 8 bases, V lost 4 bases, and 7 bases had no gene match. CDR3 bases: TGTGCCTGGACACGGACCGGGGGGGACATTCAGTACTTC. It codes for CAWTRTGGDIQYF.

This rearrangement joins TRBV7-2 to TRBJ2-1, with TRBD2 matching over 10 bases. After removal of 11 bases from V and 2 bases from J, the junction contained 15 bases not matched to a gene. The CDR3 extends over 17 amino acids. Germline V gives CDR1 SGHTA, CDR2 FQGNSA. CDR3: CASKGGLAGAPYNEQFF. The CDR3 DNA is TGTGCCTCCAAGGGTGGGCTAGCGGGGGCCCCCTACAATGAGCAGTTCTTC.

J is TRBJ2-5 and V is TRBV5-1; 12 positions match TRBD2. The CDR3 loop spans 14 amino acids. The junction had 4 bases not matched to a gene; V was cut back by 6 bases and J by 4 bases. In germline, CDR1 is SGHRS, CDR2 YFSETQ. The CDR3 coding sequence is TGCGCCAGCACACTAGCGGGGGGTCTAGAGACCCAGTACTTC. Its translation is CASTLAGGLETQYF.

The sample holds a few counts of this clone. The V call is TRBV5-1, the J call TRBJ2-2, with D possibly matching TRBD2 (6 bases). The ends were cut back, 2 bases at V and 4 bases at J, with 12 bases in the middle. Germline V gives CDR1 SGHRS, CDR2 YFSETQ. This CDR3 has 15 amino acids. This CDR3 reads CASSFMGEATGELFF. The CDR3 DNA reads TGCGCCAGCAGCTTTATGGGGGAGGCCACCGGGGAGCTGTTTTTT.

This clone was found a few times. V gene TRBV7-2 combines with J gene TRBJ2-2, with D possibly being TRBD1 (5 bases). Trimming cost V 2 bases and J 4 bases, with 11 bases left between them. The germline gives CDR1 SGHTA, CDR2 FQGNSA. This CDR3 contains 15 residues. CDR3 DNA sequence: TGTGCCAGCAGCTTAAGTCAGGGTGGCACCGGGGAGCTGTTTTTT. It specifies CASSLSQGGTGELFF.

V is TRBV7-8 and J is TRBJ2-6; the D is unclear. The CDR3 sequence is 16 residues long. Trimming took 1 base from V and 0 from J, leaving 7 bases between them. CDR1 and CDR2 (germline): SGHVS, FQNEAQ. CDR3: CASSLVVASGANVLTF. Written as DNA, the CDR3 is TGTGCCAGCAGCTTAGTGGTAGCCTCTGGGGCCAACGTCCTGACTTTC.

The J gene is TRBJ1-1, the V gene TRBV6-5; D gene ambiguous. V lost 6 bases, J lost 4 bases, and 12 bases lay in between. Germline lookup yields CDR1 MNHEY and CDR2 SVGAGI. This CDR3 contains 13 residues. CDR3 sequence: CASRKRAGTEAFF. DNA for the CDR3: TGTGCCAGCAGGAAGCGGGCGGGCACTGAAGCTTTCTTT.

The chain carries TRBV5-1 and TRBJ2-4, with D perhaps TRBD2 (6 bases). CDR1 is SGHRS and CDR2 is YFSETQ in the germline V gene. The CDR3 sequence is 15 residues long. The V end lost 2 bases, the J end lost 3 bases, and 12 bases lay between the germline ends. CDR3 region: CASSLASEIKNIQYF. The CDR3 bases are TGCGCCAGCAGCTTAGCTAGCGAAATCAAAAACATTCAGTACTTC.

The chain recombines TRBV5-6 with TRBJ2-7; possible D gene TRBD1, 6 bases. CDR3 size: 14 residues. V lost 0 bases to trimming and J lost 5 bases, with 12 bases between them. The germline V gene has CDR1 SGHDT and CDR2 YYEEEE. This chain's CDR3 is CASSLAYRVNEQYF. DNA for the CDR3: TGTGCCAGCAGCTTGGCTTACAGGGTGAACGAGCAGTACTTC.

This clone was counted only a few times. The rearrangement links TRBV6-5 to TRBJ1-1, with TRBD1 matching over 9 bases. CDR1 is MNHEY, CDR2 SVGAGI, per germline. CDR3 length equals 14 residues. J was trimmed by 4 bases and V by 6 bases; bases with no gene match: 6. The CDR3 nucleotides read TGTGCCAGCAGAACACAGGGGGCTGGCACTGAAGCTTTCTTT. It specifies CASRTQGAGTEAFF.

The chain carries TRBV6-5 and TRBJ1-4, with no clear D. CDR1 and CDR2 from the germline V gene are MNHEY and SVGAGI. This CDR3 has 13 residues. Trimming took off 3 bases at V and 9 bases at J, with 11 bases between the two ends. CDR3 sequence reads: CASSYGPGQKLFF. The CDR3 bases are TGTGCCAGCAGTTATGGGCCTGGCCAAAAACTGTTTTTT.

The chain couples TRBV2 to TRBJ1-1, with D unclear. The CDR3 runs to 12 residues. V lost 5 bases and J lost 0, with 4 bases in between. Per germline, CDR1 SNHLY and CDR2 FYNNEI. CDR3: CASSLLNTEAFF. The CDR3 region has the DNA TGTGCCAGCAGTCTCCTGAACACTGAAGCTTTCTTT.

This clone was detected a few times. The gene calls are TRBV11-2 and TRBJ1-1, with D perhaps TRBD1 (6 bases). This CDR3 region has 13 residues. CDR1 and CDR2 (germline): SGHAT, FQNNGV. Trimming shortened V by 5 bases and J by 1 base, and 8 bases separated the two germline ends. The DNA of the CDR3 is TGTGCCAGCAGCGCGGACAGGAACACTGAAGCTTTCTTT. It codes for CASSADRNTEAFF.

The J gene is TRBJ2-1, the V gene TRBV6-1; possible D gene TRBD1, 6 bases. Per germline, CDR1 MNHNS and CDR2 SASEGT. Deletions cut 11 bases from V and 2 bases from J, with 10 bases between. The CDR3 sequence is 12 residues long. The CDR3 spells CAGQGPYNEQFF. The CDR3 DNA reads as TGTGCCGGCCAGGGGCCCTACAATGAGCAGTTCTTC.

The V call is TRBV19, the J call TRBJ2-5; 14 bases fit TRBD2. CDR1 is LNHDA, CDR2 SQIVND, per germline (reference sequence). The CDR3 sequence is 15 residues long. The trim removed 6 bases at V and 4 bases at J, leaving 4 bases unmatched. CDR3 in amino acids: CASRTGLAGVETQYF. The CDR3 bases are TGTGCCAGTAGAACGGGACTAGCGGGGGTAGAGACCCAGTACTTC.

This clone appeared a few times. The chain recombines TRBV4-2 with TRBJ2-1, with 11 bases aligning to TRBD2. The CDR3 has 15 amino acids. Germline V gene sequence: CDR1 LGHNA, CDR2 YNFKEQ. The junction had 8 bases not matched to a gene; V was cut back by 4 bases and J by 9 bases. CDR3 region: CASSPTSGSRTEQFF. The DNA for the CDR3 is TGTGCCAGCAGCCCAACTAGCGGGAGTCGAACTGAGCAGTTCTTC.

The genes are TRBV28 and TRBJ1-5, with 7 bases identical to TRBD1. Trimming at V came to 6 bases and at J to 1 base, leaving 6 bases not matched to a gene. Germline CDR1 MDHEN, CDR2 SYDVKM. The CDR3 extends over 15 amino acids. The DNA for the CDR3 is TGTGCCAGCAGGGCCGGGACAGCCAGCAATCAGCCCCAGCATTTT. As protein: CASRAGTASNQPQHF.

CDR3 DNA: TGTGCCAGCAGTTACCTAGCGGGGGCCAACAATGAGCAGTTCTTC. As protein: CASSYLAGANNEQFF. The chain carries TRBV6-5 and TRBJ2-1, with 10 bases lining up with TRBD2. V was pared by 2 bases and J by 5 bases, with 3 bases of the junction left unmatched. The CDR3 is made up of 15 amino acids. The V gene's germline CDR1 is MNHEY and CDR2 SVGAGI.

V is TRBV29-1 and J is TRBJ2-1, with D tentatively TRBD1 (6 bases). The CDR3 runs to 16 residues. The ends were cut back, 6 bases at V and 7 bases at J, with 25 bases in the middle. CDR1 is SQVTM and CDR2 is ANQGSEA in the germline V gene. This CDR3 reads CSVGAGWGLEANEQFF. The DNA for the CDR3 is TGCAGCGTGGGGGCGGGCTGGGGGCTCGAGGCAAATGAGCAGTTCTTC.

The chain couples TRBV6-6 to TRBJ1-1; unclear D gene. Trimming pared 4 bases from V and 7 bases from J, leaving 13 bases between. The CDR3 consists of 13 residues. CDR1 is MNHNY and CDR2 is SVGAGI in the germline V gene (reference sequence). The CDR3 coding sequence is TGTGCCAGCAGTTCTTCCCGCGAGGGTGAAGCTTTCTTT. Its translation: CASSSSREGEAFF.

The V call is TRBV30, the J call TRBJ1-5; no reliable D call. Trimming took off 0 bases at V and 6 bases at J, with 18 bases between the two ends. Germline CDR1 GTSNPN, CDR2 SVGIG (reference sequence). The CDR3 length is 16 residues. The CDR3 protein is CAWSVREGFVGQPQHF. CDR3 bases: TGTGCCTGGAGTGTCCGGGAAGGGTTTGTAGGTCAGCCCCAGCATTTT.

This rearrangement joins TRBV7-6 to TRBJ2-2; TRBD2 agrees at 10 bases. The length of the CDR3 is 16 residues. The ends lost 4 bases at V and 4 bases at J; junction bases unmatched: 6. Germline V gives CDR1 SGHVS, CDR2 FNYEAQ. The CDR3 DNA reads TGTGCCAGCAGCTCTAGCGGGAGTAAGAGCACCGGGGAGCTGTTTTTT. Protein sequence: CASSSSGSKSTGELFF.

This rearrangement joins TRBV27 to TRBJ2-7, with 7 nucleotides matching TRBD1. Unmatched junction bases numbered 7, after V lost 6 bases and J lost 2 bases. The CDR3 runs to 14 residues. CDR1 is MNHEY and CDR2 is SMNVEV in the germline V gene (reference sequence). This CDR3 reads CASRSRDRAYEQYF. The CDR3 DNA follows: TGTGCCAGCAGAAGCCGGGACAGAGCCTACGAGCAGTACTTC.

The chain uses TRBV11-3 and TRBJ2-1; TRBD2 aligns across 12 bases. The V gene end was trimmed by 3 bases and the J gene end by 13 bases; junction bases not matched to a gene: 13. The CDR3 extends over 16 amino acids. CDR1 and CDR2 (germline): SGHNT, YENEEA. Here the CDR3 reads CASSFSGLAGLPDQFF. In DNA, the CDR3 is TGTGCCAGCAGCTTTTCGGGACTAGCGGGTCTCCCTGACCAGTTCTTC.

The chain carries TRBV11-3 and TRBJ2-7, with 7 bases matching TRBD1. Germline V gene data show CDR1 as SGHNT and CDR2 as YENEEA. Unmatched junction bases numbered 4, after V lost 4 bases and J lost 4 bases. The CDR3 extends over 13 amino acids. The CDR3 here is CASSYRTGYEQYF. CDR3 DNA sequence: TGTGCCAGCAGCTACCGGACAGGATACGAGCAGTACTTC.